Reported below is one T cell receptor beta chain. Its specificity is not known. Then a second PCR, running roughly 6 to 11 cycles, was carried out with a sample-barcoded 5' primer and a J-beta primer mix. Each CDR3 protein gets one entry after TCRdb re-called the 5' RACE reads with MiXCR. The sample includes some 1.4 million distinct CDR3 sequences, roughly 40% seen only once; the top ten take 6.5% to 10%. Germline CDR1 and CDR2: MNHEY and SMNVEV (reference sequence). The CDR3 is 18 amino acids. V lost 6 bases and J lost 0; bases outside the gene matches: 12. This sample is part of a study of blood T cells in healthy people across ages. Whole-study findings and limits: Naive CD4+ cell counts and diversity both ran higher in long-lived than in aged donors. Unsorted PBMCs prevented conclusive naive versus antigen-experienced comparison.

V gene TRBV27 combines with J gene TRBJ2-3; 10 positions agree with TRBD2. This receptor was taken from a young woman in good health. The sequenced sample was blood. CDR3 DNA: TGTGCCAGCAGGCTTCTATCACTAGCGGGGCCTAGCACAGATACGCAGTATTTT. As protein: CASRLLSLAGPSTDTQYF.